These 2 T cell receptor beta chains came from one sample sequenced in a study of blood T cells in healthy people across ages. The second PCR ran about 6 to 11 cycles with a sample-barcoded 5' primer and J-beta primers. MiXCR was run by TCRdb on the 5' RACE reads, yielding one entry per CDR3 protein. Seen here are some 800,000 distinct CDR3 sequences, around 25% observed once, and the top ten hold approximately 3.7%. These records were also assigned to another study, of T cells of mothers and their children.

Sequenced: blood. The receptors stem from a boy younger than 18 in good health.

The chain carries TRBV11-2 and TRBJ2-3; TRBD2 aligns across 11 bases. This CDR3 comprises 16 residues. V dropped 7 bases and J dropped 2; count of bases not matched to a gene: 8. The germline CDR1 and CDR2 sequences are SGHAT and FQNNGV. CDR3 bases: TGTGCCAGCACCCTAATAGCGGGGGGGTTCACAGATACGCAGTATTTT. Encoded protein: CASTLIAGGFTDTQYF.

V gene TRBV7-6 combines with J gene TRBJ2-1; 11 positions match TRBD1. Germline CDR1 and CDR2: SGHVS and FNYEAQ. The CDR3 has 14 amino acids. V lost 3 bases and J lost 10; bases outside the gene matches: 5. CDR3 coding DNA: TGTGCCAGCAGCTTTGGACAGGGGGCTGGCGAGCAGTTCTTC. Residues: CASSFGQGAGEQFF. The full variable domain, with the rest looked up from reference TRBV7-6 and TRBJ2-1, is GAGVSQSPRYKVTKRGQDVALRCDPISGHVSLYWYRQALGQGPEFLTYFNYEAQQDKSGLPNDRFSAERPEGSISTLTIQRTEQRDSAMYRCASSFGQGAGEQFFGPGTRLTVL.